This TCR beta chain was profiled in a study of T cells after posttransplantation cyclophosphamide. Notes on the study in general: Blood and skin or GI T cell repertoires showed limited TRB overlap. Recipient CMV seropositivity and CMV reactivation strongly tracked TRB clonality.

Using immunoSEQ multiplex PCR, the repertoire was profiled, and TCRdb retains in-frame clones only, with some absent. Observed in the sample are 25,000 to 30,000 clones, none of them singletons. On the day of bone marrow donation, the related graft donor provided peripheral blood. Worth noting for this clone: The antigen is undetermined.

CDR3 length: 14 residues. Germline assignment: CDR1 GTSNPN and CDR2 SVGIG (reference sequence). The V and J ends lost 0 bases and 3 bases, in that order; junction bases with no gene match: 3. The rearrangement joins TRBV30 to TRBJ2-5, with 8 bases matching TRBD1. Source material: PBMCs. The sequence came from a woman aged 60-75 years in good health, CMV-negative, and a related stem cell transplant donor. CDR3 amino acids: CAWSVKGQEETQYF. The CDR3 region has the DNA TGTGCCTGGAGTGTAAAGGGACAGGAAGAGACCCAGTACTTC.